This TCR beta chain was captured in a study of blood T cell repertoires in COVID-19. Across the study: Sources were T cells, B-cell-depleted T cells, or PBMCs; the material itself was cDNA or gDNA.

Generated by immunoSEQ multiplex PCR, the TCRdb table keeps only in-frame clones and is missing some. The sample has about 270,000 clones, about 89% seen once; the top ten hold roughly 2.5%. The CDR3 has 15 residues. Per the germline V gene, CDR1 is KGHDR and CDR2 is SFDVKD. V was shortened by 3 bases and J by 7 bases, with 15 bases between the two germline ends. The sequenced sample consisted of peripheral blood. The receptor was isolated from a woman aged 45 to 65 with acute or convalescent COVID-19. The V call is TRBV24-1, the J call TRBJ2-1; D might be TRBD2 (5 bases). This chain's CDR3 is CATSDPRTGTNEQFF. Here the CDR3 DNA reads TGTGCCACCAGTGATCCCCGGACTGGCACGAATGAGCAGTTCTTC.